This TCR beta chain was obtained from a study of a mutant IDH1 vaccine in newly diagnosed glioma. About the research overall: Vaccine administration was initiated 4-6 weeks following radiotherapy alone, or with temozolomide cycles. The earlier regimen, radiotherapy, temozolomide, or both, was most often both. A roughly 62% male, 37.5% female split and a mean age of approximately 40 years characterized treated patients. Study-wide results and caveats: Pseudoprogression seemed unlinked to shifts in top peripheral T cell clonotypes.

Sequencing was performed with immunoSEQ multiplex PCR; in TCRdb, only in-frame clones are kept and a portion is missing. The sample records about 51,000 clones, around four fifths being singletons. Note on this clone: Its antigen is not known.

The CDR3 sequence is 13 residues long. V dropped 5 bases and J dropped 5; count of bases not matched to a gene: 8. In germline, CDR1 is GTSNPN, CDR2 SVGIG (reference sequence). Time point of the sample: week 5, during vaccination. Vaccination used 300 ug of mutant IDH1 20-mer peptide per dose, with topical imiquimod. The chain combines TRBV30 with TRBJ2-5; 7 positions agree with TRBD1. The TCR was taken from a man aged 50-60 years with glioma. This specimen was PBMCs, taken from a glioma patient whose treatment included an IDH1 peptide vaccine. CDR3 bases: TGTGCCTGGGACAGGGACCCCCGGGAGACCCAGTACTTC. Residues: CAWDRDPRETQYF. Together with reference TRBV30 and TRBJ2-5, the CDR3 gives the full variable domain: SQTIHQWPATLVQPVGSPLSLECTVEGTSNPNLYWYRQAAGRGLQLLFYSVGIGQISSEVPQNLSASRPQDRQFILSSKKLLLSDSGFYLCAWDRDPRETQYFGPGTRLLVL.